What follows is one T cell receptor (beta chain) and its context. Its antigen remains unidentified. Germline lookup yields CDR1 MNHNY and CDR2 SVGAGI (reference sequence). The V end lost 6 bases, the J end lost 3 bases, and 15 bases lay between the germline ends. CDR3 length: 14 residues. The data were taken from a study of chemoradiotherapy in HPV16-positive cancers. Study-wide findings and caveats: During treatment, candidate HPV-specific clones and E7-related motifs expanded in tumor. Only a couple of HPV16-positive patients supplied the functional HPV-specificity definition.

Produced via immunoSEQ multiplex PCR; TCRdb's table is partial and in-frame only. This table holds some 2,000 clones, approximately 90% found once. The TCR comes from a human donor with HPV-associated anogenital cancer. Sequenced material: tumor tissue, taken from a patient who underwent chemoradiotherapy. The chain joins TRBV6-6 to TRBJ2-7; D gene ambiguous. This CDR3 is CASSLTVGYYEQYF. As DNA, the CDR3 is TGTGCCAGCAGCCTAACTGTGGGGTACTACGAGCAGTACTTC.